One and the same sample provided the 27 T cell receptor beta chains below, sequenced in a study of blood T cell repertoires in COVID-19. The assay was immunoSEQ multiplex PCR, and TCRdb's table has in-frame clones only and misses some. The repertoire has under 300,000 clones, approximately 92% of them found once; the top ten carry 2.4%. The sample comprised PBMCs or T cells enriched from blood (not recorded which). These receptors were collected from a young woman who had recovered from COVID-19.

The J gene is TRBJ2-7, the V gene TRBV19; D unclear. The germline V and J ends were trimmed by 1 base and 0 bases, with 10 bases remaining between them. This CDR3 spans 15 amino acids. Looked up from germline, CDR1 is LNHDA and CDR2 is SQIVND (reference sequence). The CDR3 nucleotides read TGTGCCAGTAGTATAGCTCACAGCAGCTCCTACGAGCAGTACTTC. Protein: CASSIAHSSSYEQYF.

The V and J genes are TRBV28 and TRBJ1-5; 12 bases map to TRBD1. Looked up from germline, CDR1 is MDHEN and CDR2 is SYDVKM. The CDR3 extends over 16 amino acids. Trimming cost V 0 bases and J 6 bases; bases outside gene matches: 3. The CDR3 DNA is TGTGCCAGCAGTTTATGGGGGACAGGGGGCAGTCAGCCCCAGCATTTT. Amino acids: CASSLWGTGGSQPQHF.

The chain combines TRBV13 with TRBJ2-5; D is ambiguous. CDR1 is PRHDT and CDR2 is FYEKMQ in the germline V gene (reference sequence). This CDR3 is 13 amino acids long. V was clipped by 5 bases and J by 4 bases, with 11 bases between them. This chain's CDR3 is CASSLNAGETQYF. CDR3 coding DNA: TGTGCCAGCAGCCTTAACGCAGGAGAGACCCAGTACTTC.

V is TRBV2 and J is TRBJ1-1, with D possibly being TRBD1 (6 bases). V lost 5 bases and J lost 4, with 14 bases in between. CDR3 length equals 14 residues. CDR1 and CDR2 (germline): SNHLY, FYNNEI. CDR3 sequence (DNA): TGTGCCAGCAGTTACCACAGGGACGGCACTGAAGCTTTCTTT. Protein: CASSYHRDGTEAFF. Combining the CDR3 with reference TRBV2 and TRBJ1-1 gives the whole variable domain EPEVTQTPSHQVTQMGQEVILRCVPISNHLYFYWYRQILGQKVEFLVSFYNNEISEKSEIFDDQFSVERPDGSNFTLKIRSTKLEDSAMYFCASSYHRDGTEAFFGQGTRLTVV.

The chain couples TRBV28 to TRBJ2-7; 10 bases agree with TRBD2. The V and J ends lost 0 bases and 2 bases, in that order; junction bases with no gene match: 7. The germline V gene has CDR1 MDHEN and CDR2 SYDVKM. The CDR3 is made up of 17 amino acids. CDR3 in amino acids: CASSLWRGSGGAYEQYF. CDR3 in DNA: TGTGCCAGCAGTTTATGGCGCGGGAGCGGGGGGGCCTACGAGCAGTACTTC.

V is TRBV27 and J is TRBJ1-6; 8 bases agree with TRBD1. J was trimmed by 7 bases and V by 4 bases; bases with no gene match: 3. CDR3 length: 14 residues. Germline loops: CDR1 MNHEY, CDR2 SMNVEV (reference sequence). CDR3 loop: CASSSNRGNSPLHF. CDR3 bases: TGTGCCAGCAGTTCGAACAGGGGGAATTCACCCCTCCACTTT.

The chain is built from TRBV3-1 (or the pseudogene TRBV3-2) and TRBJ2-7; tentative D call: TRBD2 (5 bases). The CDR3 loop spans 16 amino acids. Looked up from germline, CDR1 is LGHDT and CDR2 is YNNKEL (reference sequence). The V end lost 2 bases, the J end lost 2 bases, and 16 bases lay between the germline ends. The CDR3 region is CASSQPLLGSPYEQYF. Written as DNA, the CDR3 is TGTGCCAGCAGCCAACCTTTGCTGGGGAGCCCCTACGAGCAGTACTTC.

Here the CDR3 reads CASSNWAEGVEKLFF. The CDR3 coding sequence is TGTGCCAGCAGCAATTGGGCGGAGGGAGTCGAAAAACTGTTTTTT. The genes are TRBV21-1 and TRBJ1-4. TRBV21-1 is marked as a pseudogene. The CDR3 extends over 15 amino acids.

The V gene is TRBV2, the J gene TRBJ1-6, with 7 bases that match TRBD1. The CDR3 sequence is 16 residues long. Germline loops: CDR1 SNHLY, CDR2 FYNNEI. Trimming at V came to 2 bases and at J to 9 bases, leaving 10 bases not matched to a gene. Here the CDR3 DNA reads TGTGCCAGCAGTGAACTCGCGACAGGGATACGTTCACCCCTCCACTTT. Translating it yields CASSELATGIRSPLHF.

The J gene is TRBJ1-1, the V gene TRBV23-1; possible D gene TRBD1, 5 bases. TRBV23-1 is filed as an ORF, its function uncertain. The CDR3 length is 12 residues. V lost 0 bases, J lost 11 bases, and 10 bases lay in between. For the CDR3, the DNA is TGCGCCAGCAGTCAATCGAAGGGGTGGGCTTTCTTT. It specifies CASSQSKGWAFF.

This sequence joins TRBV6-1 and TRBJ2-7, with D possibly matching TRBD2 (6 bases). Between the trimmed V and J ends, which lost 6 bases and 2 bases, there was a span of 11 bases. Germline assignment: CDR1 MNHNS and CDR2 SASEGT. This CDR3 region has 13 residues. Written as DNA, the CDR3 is TGTGCCAGCAGCCCCGGACTACCCTACGAGCAGTACTTC. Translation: CASSPGLPYEQYF.

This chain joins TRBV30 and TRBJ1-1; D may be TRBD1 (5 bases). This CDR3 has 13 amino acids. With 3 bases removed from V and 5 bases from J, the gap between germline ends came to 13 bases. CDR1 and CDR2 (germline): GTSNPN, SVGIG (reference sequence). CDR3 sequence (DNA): TGTGCCTGGAGGGTGGCAGGGCGAACTGAAGCTTTCTTT. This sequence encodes CAWRVAGRTEAFF.

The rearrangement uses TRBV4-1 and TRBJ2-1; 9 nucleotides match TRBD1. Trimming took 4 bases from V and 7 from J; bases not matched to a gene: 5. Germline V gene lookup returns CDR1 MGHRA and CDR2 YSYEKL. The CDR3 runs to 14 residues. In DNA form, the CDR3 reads TGCGCCAGCAGCCCGGGACAGGGAATTAATGAGCAGTTCTTC. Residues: CASSPGQGINEQFF.

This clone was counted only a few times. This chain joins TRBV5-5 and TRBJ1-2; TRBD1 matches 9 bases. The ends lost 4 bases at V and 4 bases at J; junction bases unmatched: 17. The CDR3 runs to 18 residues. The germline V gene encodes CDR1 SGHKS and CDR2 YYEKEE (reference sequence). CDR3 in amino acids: CASSRTSGQGLLGYGYTF. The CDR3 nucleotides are TGTGCCAGCAGCCGCACGTCGGGACAGGGACTTCTTGGCTATGGCTACACCTTC.

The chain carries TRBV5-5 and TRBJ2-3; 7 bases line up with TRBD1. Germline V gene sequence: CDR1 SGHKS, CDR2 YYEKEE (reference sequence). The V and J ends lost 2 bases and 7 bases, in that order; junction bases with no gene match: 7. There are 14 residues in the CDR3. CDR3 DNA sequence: TGTGCCAGCAGCTTCGGGACAGCACAGAATACGCAGTATTTT. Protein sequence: CASSFGTAQNTQYF.

This CDR3 is CASSPTGGEQFF. The CDR3 nucleotides are TGTGCCAGCAGTCCGACAGGCGGTGAGCAGTTCTTC. The rearrangement links TRBV12-3 or TRBV12-4 to TRBJ2-1; D possibly corresponds to TRBD1 (6 bases). V gave up 5 bases and J gave up 9 bases, with 11 bases separating them. This CDR3 contains 12 residues.

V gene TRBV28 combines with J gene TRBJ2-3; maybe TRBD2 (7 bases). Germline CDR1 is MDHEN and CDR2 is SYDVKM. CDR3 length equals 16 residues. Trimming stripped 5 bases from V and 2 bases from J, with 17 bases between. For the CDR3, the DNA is TGTGCCAGCAGTCCCCCCGGGCGGGGGCCCACAGATACGCAGTATTTT. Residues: CASSPPGRGPTDTQYF. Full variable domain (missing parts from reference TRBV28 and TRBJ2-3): DVKVTQSSRYLVKRTGEKVFLECVQDMDHENMFWYRQDPGLGLRLIYFSYDVKMKEKGDIPEGYSVSREKKERFSLILESASTNQTSMYLCASSPPGRGPTDTQYFGPGTRLTVL.

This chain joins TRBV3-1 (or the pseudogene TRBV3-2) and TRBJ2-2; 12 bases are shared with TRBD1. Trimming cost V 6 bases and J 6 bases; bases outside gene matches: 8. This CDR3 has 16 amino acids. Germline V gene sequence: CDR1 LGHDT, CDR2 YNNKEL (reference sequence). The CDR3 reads CASRGSGTGGPGELFF. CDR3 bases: TGTGCCAGCAGAGGTTCCGGGACAGGGGGCCCCGGGGAGCTGTTTTTT.

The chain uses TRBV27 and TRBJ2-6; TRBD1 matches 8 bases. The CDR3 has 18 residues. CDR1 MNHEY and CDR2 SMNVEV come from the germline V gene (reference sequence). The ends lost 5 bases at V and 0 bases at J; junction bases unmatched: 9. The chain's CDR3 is CASSPRQGISSGANVLTF. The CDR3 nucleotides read TGTGCCAGCAGTCCACGACAGGGGATAAGCTCTGGGGCCAACGTCCTGACTTTC.

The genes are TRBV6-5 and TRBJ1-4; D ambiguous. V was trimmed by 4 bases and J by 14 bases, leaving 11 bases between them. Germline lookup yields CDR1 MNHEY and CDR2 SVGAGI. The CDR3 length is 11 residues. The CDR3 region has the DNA TGTGCCAGCAGTTTTTCCGGGGATCTGTTTTTT. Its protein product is CASSFSGDLFF.

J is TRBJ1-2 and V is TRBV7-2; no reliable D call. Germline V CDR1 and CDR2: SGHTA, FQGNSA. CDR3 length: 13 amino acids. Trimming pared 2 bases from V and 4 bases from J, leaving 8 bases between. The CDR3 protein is CASSLRGLYGYTF. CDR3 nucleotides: TGTGCCAGCAGCTTAAGAGGTCTCTATGGCTACACCTTC.

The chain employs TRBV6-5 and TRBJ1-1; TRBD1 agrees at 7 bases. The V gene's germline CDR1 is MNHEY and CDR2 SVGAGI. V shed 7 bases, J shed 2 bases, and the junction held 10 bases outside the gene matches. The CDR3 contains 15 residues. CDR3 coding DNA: TGTGCCAGCATGATGGGACAGAGTAGTAACACTGAAGCTTTCTTT. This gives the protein CASMMGQSSNTEAFF.

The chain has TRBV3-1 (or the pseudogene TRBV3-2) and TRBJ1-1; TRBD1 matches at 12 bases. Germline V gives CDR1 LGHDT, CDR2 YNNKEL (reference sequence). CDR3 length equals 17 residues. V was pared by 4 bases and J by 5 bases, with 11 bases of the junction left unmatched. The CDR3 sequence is CASSPTKGQGARTEAFF. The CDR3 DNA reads TGTGCCAGCAGCCCCACTAAGGGACAGGGGGCAAGAACTGAAGCTTTCTTT.

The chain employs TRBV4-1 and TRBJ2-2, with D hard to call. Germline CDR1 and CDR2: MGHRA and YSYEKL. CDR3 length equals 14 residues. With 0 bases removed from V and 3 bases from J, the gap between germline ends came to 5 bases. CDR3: CASSQEGYTGELFF. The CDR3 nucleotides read TGCGCCAGCAGCCAAGAGGGCTACACCGGGGAGCTGTTTTTT.

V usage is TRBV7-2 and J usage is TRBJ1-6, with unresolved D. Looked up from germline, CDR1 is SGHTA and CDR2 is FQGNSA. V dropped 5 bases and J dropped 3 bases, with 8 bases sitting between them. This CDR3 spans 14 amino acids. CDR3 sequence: CASSQPVYNSPLHF. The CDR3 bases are TGTGCCAGCAGCCAACCGGTCTATAATTCACCCCTCCACTTT.

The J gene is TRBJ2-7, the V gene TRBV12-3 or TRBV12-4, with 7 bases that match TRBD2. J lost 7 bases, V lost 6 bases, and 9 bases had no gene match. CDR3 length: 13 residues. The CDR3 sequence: CASSRGAAGEQYF. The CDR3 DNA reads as TGTGCCAGCAGCCGAGGAGCAGCGGGGGAGCAGTACTTC.

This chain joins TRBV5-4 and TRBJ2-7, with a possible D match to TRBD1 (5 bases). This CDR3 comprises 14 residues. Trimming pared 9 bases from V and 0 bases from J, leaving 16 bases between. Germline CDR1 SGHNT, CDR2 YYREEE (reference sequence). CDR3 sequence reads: CATGQGSLSYEQYF. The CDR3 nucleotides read TGTGCCACCGGCCAGGGCAGCCTCTCCTACGAGCAGTACTTC.